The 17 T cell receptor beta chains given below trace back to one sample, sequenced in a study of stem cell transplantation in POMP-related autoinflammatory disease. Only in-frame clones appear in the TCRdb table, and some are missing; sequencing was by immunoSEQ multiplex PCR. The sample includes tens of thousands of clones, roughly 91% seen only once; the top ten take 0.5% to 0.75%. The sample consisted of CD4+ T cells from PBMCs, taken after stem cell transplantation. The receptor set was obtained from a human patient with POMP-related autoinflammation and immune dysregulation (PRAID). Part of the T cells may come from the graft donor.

CDR3 coding DNA: TGTGCCAGCAGTGACCGTTGGAACACTGAAGCTTTCTTT. Amino acids: CASSDRWNTEAFF. The rearrangement links TRBV2 to TRBJ1-1; D gene ambiguous. The germline V gene encodes CDR1 SNHLY and CDR2 FYNNEI. The CDR3 runs 13 residues. The V end lost 3 bases, the J end lost 1 base, and 6 bases lay between the germline ends.

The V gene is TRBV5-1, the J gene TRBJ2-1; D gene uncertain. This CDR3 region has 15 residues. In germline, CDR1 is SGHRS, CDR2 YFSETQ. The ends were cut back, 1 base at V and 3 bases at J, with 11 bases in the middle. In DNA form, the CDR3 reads TGCGCCAGCAGCTTGAAGGCCTCTGGCTACAATGAGCAGTTCTTC. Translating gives CASSLKASGYNEQFF.

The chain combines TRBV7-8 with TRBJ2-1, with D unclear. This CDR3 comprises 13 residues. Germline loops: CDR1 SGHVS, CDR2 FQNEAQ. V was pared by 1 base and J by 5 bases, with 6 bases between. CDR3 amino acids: CASSLGQNNEQFF. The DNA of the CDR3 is TGTGCCAGCAGCTTAGGGCAGAACAATGAGCAGTTCTTC.

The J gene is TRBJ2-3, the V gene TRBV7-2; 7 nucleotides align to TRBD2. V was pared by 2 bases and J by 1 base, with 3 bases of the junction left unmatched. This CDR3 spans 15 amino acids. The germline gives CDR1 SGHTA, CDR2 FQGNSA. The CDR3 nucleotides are TGTGCCAGCAGCTTAAGACTAGCCGGCACAGATACGCAGTATTTT. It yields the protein CASSLRLAGTDTQYF. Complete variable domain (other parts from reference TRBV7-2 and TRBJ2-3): GAGVSQSPSNKVTEKGKDVELRCDPISGHTALYWYRQSLGQGLEFLIYFQGNSAPDKSGLPSDRFSAERTGGSVSTLTIQRTQQEDSAVYLCASSLRLAGTDTQYFGPGTRLTVL.

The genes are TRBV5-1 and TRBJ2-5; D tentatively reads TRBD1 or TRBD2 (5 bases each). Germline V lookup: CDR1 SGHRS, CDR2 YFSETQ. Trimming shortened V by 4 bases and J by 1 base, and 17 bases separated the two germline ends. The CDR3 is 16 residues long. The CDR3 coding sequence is TGCGCCAGCAGCCTCTCCCCAACCGGGACCCAAGAGACCCAGTACTTC. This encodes CASSLSPTGTQETQYF.

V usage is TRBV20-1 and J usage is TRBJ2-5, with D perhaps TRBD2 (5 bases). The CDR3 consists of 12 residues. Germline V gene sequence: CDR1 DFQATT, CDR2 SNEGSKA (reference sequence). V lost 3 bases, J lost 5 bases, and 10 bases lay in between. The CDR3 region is CSASGLAETQYF. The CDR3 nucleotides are TGCAGTGCTAGTGGGCTAGCTGAGACCCAGTACTTC.

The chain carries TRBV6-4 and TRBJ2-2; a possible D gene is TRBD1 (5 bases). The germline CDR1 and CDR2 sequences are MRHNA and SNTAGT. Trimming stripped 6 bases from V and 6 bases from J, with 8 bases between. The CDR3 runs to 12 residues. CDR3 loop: CASRGASGELFF. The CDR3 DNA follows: TGTGCCAGCAGAGGGGCTTCCGGGGAGCTGTTTTTT.

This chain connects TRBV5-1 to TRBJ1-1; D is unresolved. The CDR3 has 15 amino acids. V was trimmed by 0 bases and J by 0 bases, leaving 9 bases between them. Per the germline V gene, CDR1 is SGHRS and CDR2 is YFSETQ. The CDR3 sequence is CASSLELRMNTEAFF. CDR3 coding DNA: TGCGCCAGCAGCTTGGAGCTCCGGATGAACACTGAAGCTTTCTTT. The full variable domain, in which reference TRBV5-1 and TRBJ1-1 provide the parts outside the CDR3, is KAGVTQTPRYLIKTRGQQVTLSCSPISGHRSVSWYQQTPGQGLQFLFEYFSETQRNKGNFPGRFSGRQFSNSRSEMNVSTLELGDSALYLCASSLELRMNTEAFFGQGTRLTVV.

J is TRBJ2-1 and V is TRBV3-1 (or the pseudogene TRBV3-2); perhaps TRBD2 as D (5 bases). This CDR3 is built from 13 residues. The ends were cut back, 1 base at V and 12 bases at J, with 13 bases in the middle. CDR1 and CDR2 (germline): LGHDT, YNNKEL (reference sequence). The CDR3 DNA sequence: TGTGCCAGCAGCCAAGGAGGAGGTACGGGGCAGTTCTTC. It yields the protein CASSQGGGTGQFF.

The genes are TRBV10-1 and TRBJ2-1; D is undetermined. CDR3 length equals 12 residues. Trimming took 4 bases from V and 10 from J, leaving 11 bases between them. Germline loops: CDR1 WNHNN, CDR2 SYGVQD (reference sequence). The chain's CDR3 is CASSGPDGEQFF. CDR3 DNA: TGCGCCAGCAGTGGCCCGGATGGGGAGCAGTTCTTC.

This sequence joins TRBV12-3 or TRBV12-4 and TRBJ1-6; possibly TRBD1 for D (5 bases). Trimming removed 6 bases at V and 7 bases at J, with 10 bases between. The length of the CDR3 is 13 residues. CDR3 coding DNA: TGTGCCAGCAGCCGTAGGGGAAATTCACCCCTCCACTTT. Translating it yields CASSRRGNSPLHF.

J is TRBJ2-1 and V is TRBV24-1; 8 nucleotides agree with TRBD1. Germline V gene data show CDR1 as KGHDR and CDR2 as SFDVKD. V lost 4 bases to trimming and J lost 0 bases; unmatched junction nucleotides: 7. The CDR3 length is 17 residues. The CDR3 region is CATSDPSGQGSYNEQFF. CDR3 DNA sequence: TGTGCCACCAGTGACCCCAGCGGACAGGGCTCCTACAATGAGCAGTTCTTC.

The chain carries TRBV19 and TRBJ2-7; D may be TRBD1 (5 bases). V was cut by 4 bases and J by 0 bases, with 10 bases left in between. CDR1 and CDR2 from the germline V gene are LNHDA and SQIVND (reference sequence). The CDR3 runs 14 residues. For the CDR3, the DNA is TGTGCCAGTAGTACACAGGTCAGCTCCTACGAGCAGTACTTC. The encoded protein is CASSTQVSSYEQYF. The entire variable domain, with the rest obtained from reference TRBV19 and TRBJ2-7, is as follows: DGGITQSPKYLFRKEGQNVTLSCEQNLNHDAMYWYRQDPGQGLRLIYYSQIVNDFQKGDIAEGYSVSREKKESFPLTVTSAQKNPTAFYLCASSTQVSSYEQYFGPGTRLTVT.

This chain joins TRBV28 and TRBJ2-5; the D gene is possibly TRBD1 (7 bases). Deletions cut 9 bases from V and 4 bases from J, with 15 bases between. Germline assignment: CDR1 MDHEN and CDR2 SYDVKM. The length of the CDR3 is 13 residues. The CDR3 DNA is TGTGCCAGTCGACAGGGAGGCAGAGAGACCCAGTACTTC. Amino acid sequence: CASRQGGRETQYF.

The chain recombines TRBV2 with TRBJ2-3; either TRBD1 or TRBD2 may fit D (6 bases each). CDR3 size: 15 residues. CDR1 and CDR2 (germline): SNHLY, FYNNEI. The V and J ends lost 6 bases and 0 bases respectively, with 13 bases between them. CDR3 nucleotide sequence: TGTGCCAGCAGCGCGGGACAATCTAGCACAGATACGCAGTATTTT. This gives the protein CASSAGQSSTDTQYF.

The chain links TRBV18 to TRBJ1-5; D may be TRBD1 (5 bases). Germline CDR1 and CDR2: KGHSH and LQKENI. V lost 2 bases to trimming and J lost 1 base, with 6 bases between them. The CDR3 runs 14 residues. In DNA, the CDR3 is TGTGCCAGCTCACCAGGGGCAAGCAATCAGCCCCAGCATTTT. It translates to CASSPGASNQPQHF. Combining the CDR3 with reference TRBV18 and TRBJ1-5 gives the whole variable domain NAGVMQNPRHLVRRRGQEARLRCSPMKGHSHVYWYRQLPEEGLKFMVYLQKENIIDESGMPKERFSAEFPKEGPSILRIQQVVRGDSAAYFCASSPGASNQPQHFGDGTRLSIL.

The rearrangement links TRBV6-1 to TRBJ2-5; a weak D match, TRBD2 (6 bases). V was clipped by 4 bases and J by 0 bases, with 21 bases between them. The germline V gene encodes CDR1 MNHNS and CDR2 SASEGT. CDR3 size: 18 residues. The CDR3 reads CASSGLAILSRYQETQYF. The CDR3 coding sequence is TGTGCCAGCAGTGGTCTAGCGATCCTCTCACGGTACCAAGAGACCCAGTACTTC.